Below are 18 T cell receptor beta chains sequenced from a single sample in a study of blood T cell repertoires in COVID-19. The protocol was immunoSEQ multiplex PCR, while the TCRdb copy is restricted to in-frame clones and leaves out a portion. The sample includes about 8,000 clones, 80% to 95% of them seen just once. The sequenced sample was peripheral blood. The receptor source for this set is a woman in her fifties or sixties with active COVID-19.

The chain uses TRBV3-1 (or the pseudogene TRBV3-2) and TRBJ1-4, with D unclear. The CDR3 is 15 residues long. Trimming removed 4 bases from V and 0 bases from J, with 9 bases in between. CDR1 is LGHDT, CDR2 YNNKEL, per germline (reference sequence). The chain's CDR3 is CASSRSGATNEKLFF. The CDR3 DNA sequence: TGTGCCAGCAGCCGTTCCGGTGCAACTAATGAAAAACTGTTTTTT.

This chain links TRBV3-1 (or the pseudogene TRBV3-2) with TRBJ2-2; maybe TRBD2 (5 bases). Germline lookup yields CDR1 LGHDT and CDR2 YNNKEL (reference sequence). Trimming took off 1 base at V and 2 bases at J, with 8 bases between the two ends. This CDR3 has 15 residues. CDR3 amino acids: CASSQGTPNTGELFF. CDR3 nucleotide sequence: TGTGCCAGCAGCCAAGGGACTCCTAACACCGGGGAGCTGTTTTTT.

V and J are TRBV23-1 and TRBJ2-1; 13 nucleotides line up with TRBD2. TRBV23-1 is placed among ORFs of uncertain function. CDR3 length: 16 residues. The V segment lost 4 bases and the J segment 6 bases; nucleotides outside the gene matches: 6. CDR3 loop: CASSPKLAGGRNEQFF. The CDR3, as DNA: TGCGCCAGCAGTCCTAAACTAGCGGGAGGGCGCAATGAGCAGTTCTTC.

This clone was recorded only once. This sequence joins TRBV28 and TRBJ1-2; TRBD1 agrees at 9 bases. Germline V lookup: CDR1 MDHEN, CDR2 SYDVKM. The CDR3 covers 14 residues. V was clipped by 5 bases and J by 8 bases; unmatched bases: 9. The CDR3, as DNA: TGTGCCAGCAGTCTAAACAGGGGGCGCGAAGGCTACACCTTC. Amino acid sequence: CASSLNRGREGYTF.

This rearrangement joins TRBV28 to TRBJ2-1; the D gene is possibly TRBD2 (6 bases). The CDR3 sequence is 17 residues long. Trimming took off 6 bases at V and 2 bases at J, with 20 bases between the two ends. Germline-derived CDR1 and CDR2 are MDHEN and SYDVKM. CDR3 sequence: CASRDTGLSPTYNEQFF. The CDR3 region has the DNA TGTGCCAGCAGAGACACGGGACTTTCGCCCACCTACAATGAGCAGTTCTTC. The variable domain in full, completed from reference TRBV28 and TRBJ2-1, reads DVKVTQSSRYLVKRTGEKVFLECVQDMDHENMFWYRQDPGLGLRLIYFSYDVKMKEKGDIPEGYSVSREKKERFSLILESASTNQTSMYLCASRDTGLSPTYNEQFFGPGTRLTVL.

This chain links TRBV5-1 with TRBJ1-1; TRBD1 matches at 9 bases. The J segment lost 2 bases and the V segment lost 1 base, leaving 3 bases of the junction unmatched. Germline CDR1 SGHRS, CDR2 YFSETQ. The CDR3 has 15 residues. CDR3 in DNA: TGCGCCAGCAGCTTGCGGGGACAGGGAAACACTGAAGCTTTCTTT. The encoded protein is CASSLRGQGNTEAFF. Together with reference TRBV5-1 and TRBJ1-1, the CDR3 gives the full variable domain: KAGVTQTPRYLIKTRGQQVTLSCSPISGHRSVSWYQQTPGQGLQFLFEYFSETQRNKGNFPGRFSGRQFSNSRSEMNVSTLELGDSALYLCASSLRGQGNTEAFFGQGTRLTVV.

CDR3 DNA: TGTGCCAGCAGTGGTGGGACAGCTTACACCGGGGAGCTGTTTTTT. It yields the protein CASSGGTAYTGELFF. The chain employs TRBV25-1 and TRBJ2-2; 7 nucleotides agree with TRBD1. J gave up 3 bases and V 4 bases, and 5 bases lay outside the gene matches. The CDR3 loop spans 15 amino acids. Germline V gene data show CDR1 as MGHDK and CDR2 as SYGVNS.

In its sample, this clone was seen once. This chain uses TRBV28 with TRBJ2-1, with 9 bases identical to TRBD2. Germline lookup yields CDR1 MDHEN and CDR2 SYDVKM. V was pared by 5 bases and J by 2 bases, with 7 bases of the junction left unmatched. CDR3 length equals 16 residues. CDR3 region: CASSPRTSVAYNEQFF. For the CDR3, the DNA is TGTGCCAGCAGTCCAAGGACTAGCGTTGCCTACAATGAGCAGTTCTTC.

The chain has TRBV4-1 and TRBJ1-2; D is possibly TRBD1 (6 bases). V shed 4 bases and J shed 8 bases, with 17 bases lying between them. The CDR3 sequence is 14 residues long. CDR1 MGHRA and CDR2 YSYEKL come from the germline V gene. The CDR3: CASSPAGTPGGYTF. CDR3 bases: TGCGCCAGCAGCCCCGCCGGGACACCGGGGGGCTACACCTTC.

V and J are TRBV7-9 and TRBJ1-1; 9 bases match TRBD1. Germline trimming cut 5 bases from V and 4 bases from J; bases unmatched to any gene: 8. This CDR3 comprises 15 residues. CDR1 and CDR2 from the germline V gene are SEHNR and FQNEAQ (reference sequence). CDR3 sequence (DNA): TGTGCCAGCAGCGCTAGCTTGGACAGGGGCACTGAAGCTTTCTTT. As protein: CASSASLDRGTEAFF.

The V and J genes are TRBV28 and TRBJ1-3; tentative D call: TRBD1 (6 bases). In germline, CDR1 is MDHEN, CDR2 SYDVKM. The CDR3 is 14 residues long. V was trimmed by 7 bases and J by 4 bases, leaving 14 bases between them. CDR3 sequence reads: CASISPGQGNTIYF. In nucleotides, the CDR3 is TGTGCCAGCATTAGTCCCGGACAGGGAAACACCATATATTTT.

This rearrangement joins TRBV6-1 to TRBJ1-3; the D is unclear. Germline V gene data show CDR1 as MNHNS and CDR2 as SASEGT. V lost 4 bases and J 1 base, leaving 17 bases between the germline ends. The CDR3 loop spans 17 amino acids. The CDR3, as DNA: TGTGCCAGCAGTGTTAGACACCGTCAAGTGTCTGGAAACACCATATATTTT. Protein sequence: CASSVRHRQVSGNTIYF.

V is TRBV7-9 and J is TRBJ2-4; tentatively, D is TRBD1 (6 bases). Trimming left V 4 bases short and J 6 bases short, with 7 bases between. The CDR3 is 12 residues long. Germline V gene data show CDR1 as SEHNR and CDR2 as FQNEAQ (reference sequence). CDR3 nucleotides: TGTGCCAGCAGCTCACAGGGAAACATTCAGTACTTC. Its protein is CASSSQGNIQYF.

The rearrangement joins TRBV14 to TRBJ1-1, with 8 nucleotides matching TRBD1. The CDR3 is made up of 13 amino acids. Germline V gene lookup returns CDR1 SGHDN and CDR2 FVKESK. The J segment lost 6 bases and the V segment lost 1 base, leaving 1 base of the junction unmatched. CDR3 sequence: CASSQVQGAEAFF. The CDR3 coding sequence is TGTGCCAGCAGCCAAGTACAGGGGGCTGAAGCTTTCTTT. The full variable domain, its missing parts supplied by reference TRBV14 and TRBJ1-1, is EAGVTQFPSHSVIEKGQTVTLRCDPISGHDNLYWYRRVMGKEIKFLLHFVKESKQDESGMPNNRFLAERTGGTYSTLKVQPAELEDSGVYFCASSQVQGAEAFFGQGTRLTVV.

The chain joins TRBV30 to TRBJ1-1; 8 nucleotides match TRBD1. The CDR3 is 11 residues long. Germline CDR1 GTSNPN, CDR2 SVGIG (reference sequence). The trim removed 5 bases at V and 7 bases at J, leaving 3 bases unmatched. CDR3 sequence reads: CAWSGGGEAFF. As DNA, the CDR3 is TGTGCCTGGTCAGGGGGCGGTGAAGCTTTCTTT.

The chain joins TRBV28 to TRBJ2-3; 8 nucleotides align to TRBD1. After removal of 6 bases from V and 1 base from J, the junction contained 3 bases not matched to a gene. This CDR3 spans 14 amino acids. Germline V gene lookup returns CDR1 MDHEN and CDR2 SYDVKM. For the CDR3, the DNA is TGTGCCAGCAGGACGGACAGGGGCACAGATACGCAGTATTTT. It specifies CASRTDRGTDTQYF.

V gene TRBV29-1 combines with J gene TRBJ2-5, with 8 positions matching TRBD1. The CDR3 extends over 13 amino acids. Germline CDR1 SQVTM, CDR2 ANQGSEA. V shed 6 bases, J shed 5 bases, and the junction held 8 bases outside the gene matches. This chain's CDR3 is CSVRQGRMETQYF. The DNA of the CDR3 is TGCAGCGTCAGACAGGGGCGAATGGAGACCCAGTACTTC.

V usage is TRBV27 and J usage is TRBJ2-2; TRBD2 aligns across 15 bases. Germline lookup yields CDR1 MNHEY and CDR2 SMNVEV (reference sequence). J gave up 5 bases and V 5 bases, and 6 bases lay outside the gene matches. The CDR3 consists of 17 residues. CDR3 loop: CASSTRTSGRATGELFF. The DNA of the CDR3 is TGTGCCAGCAGTACGCGGACTAGCGGGAGGGCGACCGGGGAGCTGTTTTTT.